This record concerns one T cell receptor (beta chain) sequence. Its target is unknown. This CDR3 comprises 21 residues. CDR1 is SGHVS, CDR2 FQNEAQ, per germline. Trimming took 3 bases from V and 1 from J; bases not matched to a gene: 24. The sample belongs to a study of long-term antiretroviral therapy in people with HIV. At least one PBMC sample before ART and at least two after were required. Whole-study results and caveats: Clones showing expansion before ART dominated the repertoire at all time points. Blood specimens, gathered between 2004 and 2017, were possibly obtained under older ART regimens.

Survey-level resolution applied to immunoSEQ assay v3.0. Profiling relied on immunoSEQ multiplex PCR, and the TCRdb table lists in-frame clones only, not all of them. The data hold around 26,000 clones, with more than 85% observed a single time. The sequence was obtained from a man aged 40-55 years with HIV. The chain links TRBV7-8 to TRBJ2-7, with 7 bases aligning to TRBD2. Source: unsorted PBMCs, taken just over 2.6 years after starting antiretroviral therapy. The CDR3 DNA reads as TGTGCCAGCAGCTTCCCGCAGGTCGCGGGGGACGGACGGCTAGATTCCTACGAGCAGTACTTC. Residues: CASSFPQVAGDGRLDSYEQYF.